Given below is one T cell receptor beta chain in context. What it binds is not known. This sample stems from a study of hypomethylating agent response in myelodysplastic syndrome. Study-level background: Of patients, most of the 11 got azacitidine and 3 of 11 decitabine. Complete response or hematologic improvement counted as response; others were non-responders. Study findings and constraints: Across all patients and within response groups, hypomethylating treatment left richness, diversity and clonality without significant change.

CDR3 length: 15 amino acids. V lost 6 bases and J 3 bases, leaving 18 bases between the germline ends. Germline CDR1 is SGHRS and CDR2 is YFSETQ. Each sample had roughly 0.4 ug DNA, as two 200 ng replicates, at survey resolution. The method was immunoSEQ multiplex PCR; TCRdb's version includes in-frame clones alone and lacks a portion of them. The profile shows under 6,500 clones, 70% to 90% of them singletons. The J gene is TRBJ1-1, the V gene TRBV5-1, with D possibly being TRBD1 (5 bases). The sample consisted of bone marrow, taken before or after starting hypomethylating agent treatment for myelodysplastic syndrome (not recorded which). The receptor was isolated from a human donor with myelodysplastic syndrome. The CDR3 loop reads CASNLGEGQHTEAFF. The CDR3 DNA reads TGCGCCAGCAATTTGGGGGAAGGGCAGCACACTGAAGCTTTCTTT. The whole variable domain, remainder taken from reference TRBV5-1 and TRBJ1-1, is KAGVTQTPRYLIKTRGQQVTLSCSPISGHRSVSWYQQTPGQGLQFLFEYFSETQRNKGNFPGRFSGRQFSNSRSEMNVSTLELGDSALYLCASNLGEGQHTEAFFGQGTRLTVV.